The clone carrying this T cell receptor (beta chain) was detected a few times. Its antigen is as yet unknown. cDNA libraries for TCR alpha and TCR beta, carrying sample barcodes and UMIs, came from 5'RACE with constant-segment primers. TCRdb used MiXCR to reprocess the 5' RACE reads, holding one entry per CDR3 protein. The sample lists 350,000 or so distinct CDR3 sequences, 20% to 25% occurring once. This specimen belongs to a study of T-cell memory formation after mild COVID-19. CDR3 length: 14 amino acids. In germline, CDR1 is LGHNA, CDR2 YSLEER. Germline trimming cut 0 bases from V and 4 bases from J; bases unmatched to any gene: 1. Study findings and constraints: Cross-reactive memory seemingly joined, as some responding clones were found in pre-infection memory.

The TCR was taken from a man aged 18 to 30 who had mild COVID-19 (a few samples of this study predate the infection). Cell type and time point are not known. The material sequenced was PBMCs or a T cell subset sorted from them (not recorded which). The chain recombines TRBV4-3 with TRBJ2-7; 9 nucleotides line up with TRBD1. CDR3 sequence reads: CASSQEGTGYEQYF. Here the CDR3 DNA reads TGCGCCAGCAGCCAAGAGGGGACAGGGTACGAGCAGTACTTC.